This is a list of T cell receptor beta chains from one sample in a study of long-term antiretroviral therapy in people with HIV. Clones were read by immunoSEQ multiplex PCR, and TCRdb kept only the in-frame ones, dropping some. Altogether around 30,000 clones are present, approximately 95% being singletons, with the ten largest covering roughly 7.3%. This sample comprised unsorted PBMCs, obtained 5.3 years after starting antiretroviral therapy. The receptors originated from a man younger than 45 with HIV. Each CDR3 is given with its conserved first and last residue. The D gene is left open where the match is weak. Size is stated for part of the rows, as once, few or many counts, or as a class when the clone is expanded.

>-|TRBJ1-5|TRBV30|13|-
TGTGCCTGGAACCAGGGTTGGGATCAGCCCCAGCATTTT
CAWNQGWDQPQHF
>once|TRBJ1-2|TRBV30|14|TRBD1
TGTGCCTGGAGTGTACAGGGGGACTACTATGGCTACACCTTC
CAWSVQGDYYGYTF
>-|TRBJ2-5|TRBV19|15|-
TGTGCCAGTAGCTATTCGTACGGCCTTCAAGAGACCCAGTACTTC
CASSYSYGLQETQYF
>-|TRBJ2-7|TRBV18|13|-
TGTGCCAGCTCACCAGGGGCTCACTACGAGCAGTACTTC
CASSPGAHYEQYF
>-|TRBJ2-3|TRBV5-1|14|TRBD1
TGCGCCAGCAGCCCGGGACAGGGGGCAGATACGCAGTATTTT
CASSPGQGADTQYF
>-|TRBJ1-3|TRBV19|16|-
TGTGCCAGTAGTAAAAAGACAGCGAGCTCTGGAAACACCATATATTTT
CASSKKTASSGNTIYF
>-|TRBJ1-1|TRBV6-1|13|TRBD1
TGTGCCAGCAGACATACAGGGGGCCGGGAAGCTTTCTTT
CASRHTGGREAFF
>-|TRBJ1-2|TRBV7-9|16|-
TGTGCCAGCAGCCCACTTTCGCTGGGGCCCCGCTATGGCTACACCTTC
CASSPLSLGPRYGYTF
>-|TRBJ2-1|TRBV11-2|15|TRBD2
TGTGCCAGCAGCCTATTAGCGGGCTTCGGGAATGAGCAGTTCTTC
CASSLLAGFGNEQFF
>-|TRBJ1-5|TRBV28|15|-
TGTGCCAGCATTTCCGGGTTATATAGCAATCAGCCCCAGCATTTT
CASISGLYSNQPQHF
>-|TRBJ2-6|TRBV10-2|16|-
TGCGCCAGCAAGGTCGGCGGTTACTCTGGGGCCAACGTCCTGACTTTC
CASKVGGYSGANVLTF
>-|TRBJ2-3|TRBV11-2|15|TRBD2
TGTGCCAGCAGCTTCCGGACTAGTCGAACAGATACGCAGTATTTT
CASSFRTSRTDTQYF
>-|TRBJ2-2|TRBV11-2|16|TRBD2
TGTGCCAGCAGCCCCGTAGCGGGGGCCTTAACCGGGGAGCTGTTTTTT
CASSPVAGALTGELFF
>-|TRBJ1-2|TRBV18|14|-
TGTGCCAGCTCACCACCGTTAGGAATCTATGGCTACACCTTC
CASSPPLGIYGYTF
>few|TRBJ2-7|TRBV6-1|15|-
TGTGCCAGCAGTGAAGGCTCCCGAGGCTCCTACGAGCAGTACTTC
CASSEGSRGSYEQYF
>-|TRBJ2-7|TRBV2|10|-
TGTGCCAGCAGTGATTACGAGCAGTACTTC
CASSDYEQYF
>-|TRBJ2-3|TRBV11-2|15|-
TGTGCCAGCAGCTCCCTGGCGGGGAGCACAGATACGCAGTATTTT
CASSSLAGSTDTQYF
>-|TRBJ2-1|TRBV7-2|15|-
TGTGCCAGCAGCTTAGGCAGGGAAGGGTACAATGAGCAGTTCTTC
CASSLGREGYNEQFF
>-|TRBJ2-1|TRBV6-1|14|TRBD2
TGTGCCAGCAGTGAGAGCGGGAATTACAATGAGCAGTTCTTC
CASSESGNYNEQFF
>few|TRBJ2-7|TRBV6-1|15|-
TGTGCCAGCAGTGTATCGGGTAGTGGTTCCTACGAGCAGTACTTC
CASSVSGSGSYEQYF
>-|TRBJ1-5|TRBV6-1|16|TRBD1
TGTGCCAGCAGTGCACCAGGGGGCCTTATAGATCAGCCCCAGCATTTT
CASSAPGGLIDQPQHF
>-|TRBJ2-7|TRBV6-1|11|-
TGTGCCAGCAGCACGACCTACGAGCAGTACTTC
CASSTTYEQYF
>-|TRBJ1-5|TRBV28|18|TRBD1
TGTGCCAGCAGGCCAGGGGGCTTAAGGAGACAAGGCAATCAGCCCCAGCATTTT
CASRPGGLRRQGNQPQHF
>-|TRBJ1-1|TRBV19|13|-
TGTGCCAGTAGTAAAGTCAAGAACACTGAAGCTTTCTTT
CASSKVKNTEAFF
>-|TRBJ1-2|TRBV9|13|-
TGTGCCAGCAGCCCTCCCGTGGGCTATGGCTACACCTTC
CASSPPVGYGYTF
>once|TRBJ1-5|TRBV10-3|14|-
TGTGCCACTCGGGACTCCGAGGGGAATCAGCCCCAGCATTTT
CATRDSEGNQPQHF
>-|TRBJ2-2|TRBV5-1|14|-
TGCGCCAGCAGCTTGGGGACAGAGGGCGGGGAGCTGTTTTTT
CASSLGTEGGELFF
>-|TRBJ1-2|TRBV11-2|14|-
TGTGCCAGCAGCTTAGAAGTACGGGGCTATGGCTACACCTTC
CASSLEVRGYGYTF
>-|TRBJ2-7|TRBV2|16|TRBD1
TGTGCCAGCAGTGAAGCGGGGACAGGGAGCTCCTACGAGCAGTACTTC
CASSEAGTGSSYEQYF
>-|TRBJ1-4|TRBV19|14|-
TGTGCCAGTAGTATAGGCCAGGGATATACGGAACTGTTTTTT
CASSIGQGYTELFF
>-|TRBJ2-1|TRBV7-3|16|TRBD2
TGTGCCAGCAGCTCAGGACTAGCGGGGTCCTACAATGAGCAGTTCTTC
CASSSGLAGSYNEQFF
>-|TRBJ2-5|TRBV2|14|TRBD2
TGTGCCAGTATTAGCGGGGCCGGCGAAGAGACCCAGTACTTC
CASISGAGEETQYF
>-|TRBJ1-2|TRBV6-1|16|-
TGTGCCAGCAGTGAATTGCGGTCGGGGATCCGACGGGGCTACACCTTC
CASSELRSGIRRGYTF
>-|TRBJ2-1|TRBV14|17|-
TGTGCCAGCAGCCAAGAAAGGGGGTGGGGGGGCCTGAATGAGCAGTTCTTC
CASSQERGWGGLNEQFF
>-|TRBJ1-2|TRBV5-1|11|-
TGCGCCAGCAGTAGTGACTATGGCTACACCTTC
CASSSDYGYTF
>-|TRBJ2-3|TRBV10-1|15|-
TGCGCCAGCAGTCCCCTGGGGAAGAGGACAGATACGCAGTATTTT
CASSPLGKRTDTQYF
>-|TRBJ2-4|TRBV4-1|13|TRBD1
TGCGCCAGCAGGGGACAGGGGGTAAACATTCAGTACTTC
CASRGQGVNIQYF
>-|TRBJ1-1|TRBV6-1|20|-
TGTGCCAGCAGTGAACTTGGGCTTAAGGGACCCACGGCGATGAACACTGAAGCTTTCTTT
CASSELGLKGPTAMNTEAFF
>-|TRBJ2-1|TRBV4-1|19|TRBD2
TGCGCCAGCAGCCAGGGAACTAGCGGGAGGGCTTGGGCCTACAATGAGCAGTTCTTC
CASSQGTSGRAWAYNEQFF
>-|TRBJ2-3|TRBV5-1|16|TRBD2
TGCGCCAGCAGCGGGAGGGGACCAGCAAGAGGGAATACGCAGTATTTT
CASSGRGPARGNTQYF
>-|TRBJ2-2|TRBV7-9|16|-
TGTGCCAGCAGCTTAGTACAGGGAATTAACACCGGGGAGCTGTTTTTT
CASSLVQGINTGELFF
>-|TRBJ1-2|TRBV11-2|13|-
TGTGCCAGCAGCTCCCCGGACCGTGTGGGCTACACCTTC
CASSSPDRVGYTF
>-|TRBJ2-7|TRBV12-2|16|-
TGTGCAAGTCGCCCACGGCGGGACAGTCCCTCCTACGAGCAGTACTTC
CASRPRRDSPSYEQYF
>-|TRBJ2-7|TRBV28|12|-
TGTGCCAGCAGTTTTGGGGTCTACGAGCAGTACTTC
CASSFGVYEQYF
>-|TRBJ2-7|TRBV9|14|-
TGTGCCAGCAGCGCAACGGGAGTATCCTACGAGCAGTACTTC
CASSATGVSYEQYF
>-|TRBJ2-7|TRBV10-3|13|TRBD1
TGTGCCATCAGCAACAGGGGATCCTACGAGCAGTACTTC
CAISNRGSYEQYF
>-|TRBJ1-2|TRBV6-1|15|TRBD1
TGTGCCAGCAGGGCCTCGACAGGGCAGGCCTATGGCTACACCTTC
CASRASTGQAYGYTF
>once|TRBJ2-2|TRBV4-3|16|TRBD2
TGCGCCAGCAGCCCTCGGACTAGCGGTAACACCGGGGAGCTGTTTTTT
CASSPRTSGNTGELFF
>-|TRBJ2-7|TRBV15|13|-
TGTGCCACCAGCAGAGCGGGCGGGGACGAGCAGTACTTC
CATSRAGGDEQYF
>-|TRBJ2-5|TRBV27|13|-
TGTGCCAGCAGTTCCCGGTGGCAAGAGACCCAGTACTTC
CASSSRWQETQYF
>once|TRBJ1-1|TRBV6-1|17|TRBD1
TGTGCCAGCAGGGAAATCCGGGACAGGGGCTTTTACACTGAAGCTTTCTTT
CASREIRDRGFYTEAFF
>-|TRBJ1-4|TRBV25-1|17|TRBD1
TGTGCCAGCAGTGAATATCGCCCCCAGGGGGTCGGTGAAAAACTGTTTTTT
CASSEYRPQGVGEKLFF
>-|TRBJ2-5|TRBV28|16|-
TGTGCCAGCACCCCACGGCCCTACAGGAAGACGGAGACCCAGTACTTC
CASTPRPYRKTETQYF
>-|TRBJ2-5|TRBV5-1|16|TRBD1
TGCGCCAGCAGCTTGGGGACAGGGACCGGCCGGGAGACCCAGTACTTC
CASSLGTGTGRETQYF
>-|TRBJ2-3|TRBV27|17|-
TGTGCCAGCAGTTTAACCCCCACAGGGTCGGAACCAGATACGCAGTATTTT
CASSLTPTGSEPDTQYF